Listed below are T cell receptor beta chains from one sample, sequenced in a study of shared clonotypes between healthy human individuals. The table came from immunoSEQ multiplex PCR; TCRdb's copy has only in-frame clones and leaves some out. The sample lists hundreds of thousands of clones, approximately 96% occurring once. Sequencing used naive CD8+ T cells sorted from blood. These receptors came from a woman in her 30s in good health. Both conserved end residues are part of each CDR3. Each record gives: clone size, V gene, J gene, D gene, CDR3 DNA, CDR3 protein. The D gene is left open where the match is weak. Rows may omit the clone size; those that give it use once, few, many or a size class.

>-|TRBV7-9|TRBJ2-2|-
TGTGCCAGCACCGGTTTGAGGGGGAGGGACACCGGGGAGCTGTTTTTT
CASTGLRGRDTGELFF
>-|TRBV2|TRBJ2-7|-
TGTGCCAGCACATACGGCAGACTTTCCTACGAGCAGTACTTC
CASTYGRLSYEQYF
>-|TRBV4-1|TRBJ1-1|-
TGCGCCAGCAGCCACACAGGGTGGGGGAACACTGAAGCTTTCTTT
CASSHTGWGNTEAFF
>-|TRBV7-9|TRBJ1-4|TRBD1
TGTGCCAGCAGCTTACCGGGACAGGTTAATGAAAAACTGTTTTTT
CASSLPGQVNEKLFF
>-|TRBV19|TRBJ1-2|-
TGTGCCAGTAGACTAACCCCGGACAGTACCTGGAATGGCTACACCTTC
CASRLTPDSTWNGYTF
>few|TRBV5-5|TRBJ1-5|TRBD1
TGTGCCAGCGGGGACAGACTCAATCAGCCCCAGCATTTT
CASGDRLNQPQHF
>-|TRBV2|TRBJ1-1|-
TGTGCCAGCAGCCCCGCCCAGAACACTGAAGCTTTCTTT
CASSPAQNTEAFF
>-|TRBV2|TRBJ1-2|TRBD1
TGTGCCAGCAGCGCGACAGGGTTTAACTATGGCTACACCTTC
CASSATGFNYGYTF
>-|TRBV28|TRBJ2-4|-
TGTGCCAGCAGTTTATACCAAGGGATCCTAGCCAAAAACATTCAGTACTTC
CASSLYQGILAKNIQYF
>-|TRBV28|TRBJ1-5|-
TGTGCCAGCAGTTTATCTGGGGAGGTTTATCAGCCCCAGCATTTT
CASSLSGEVYQPQHF
>-|TRBV7-5|TRBJ1-3|-
TGTGTCAGAAGCGAAGGACACCCTCAGGGAAACACCATATATTTT
CVRSEGHPQGNTIYF
>-|TRBV7-6|TRBJ2-1|TRBD2
TGTGCCAGCGGAGGGTATAGCGGGACTTACAATGAGCAGTTCTTC
CASGGYSGTYNEQFF
>-|TRBV27|TRBJ2-3|-
TGTGCCACCGGACGCTCAGTAGCGCAGTATTTT
CATGRSVAQYF
>once|TRBV6-1|TRBJ2-2|-
TGTGCCAGCACTTCCAGGCAGTCGAACACCGGGGAGCTGTTTTTT
CASTSRQSNTGELFF
>-|TRBV7-9|TRBJ1-2|-
TGTGCCAGCAGCTTAGTAGGGGACTATGGCTACACCTTC
CASSLVGDYGYTF
>few|TRBV27|TRBJ2-1|TRBD2
TGTGCCAGCGGACACGGGACTAGCGGGAGGAATGAGCAGTTCTTC
CASGHGTSGRNEQFF
>-|TRBV27|TRBJ2-3|-
TGTGCCAGCAGTCCCCTATCGGATACGCAGTATTTT
CASSPLSDTQYF
>-|TRBV2|TRBJ1-2|TRBD1
TGTGCCGGAGAACCGGGACAGGGCTTCTATGGCTACACCTTC
CAGEPGQGFYGYTF
>-|TRBV11-2|TRBJ2-7|TRBD1
TGTGCCAGCAGCTTAGGACAGGGAATTTACGAGCAGTACTTC
CASSLGQGIYEQYF
>once|TRBV4-1|TRBJ1-3|-
TGCGCCAGCAGCCAGAAGGGGAGCTCTGGAAACACCATATATTTT
CASSQKGSSGNTIYF
>-|TRBV10-2|TRBJ2-7|-
TGCGCCAGCAGTGAAAGCCGAGCAGCCTACGAGCAGTACTTC
CASSESRAAYEQYF
>-|TRBV10-3|TRBJ2-2|-
TGTGCCATCAGTGCGCGGGGCAGTCGAGACGGGGAGCTGTTTTTT
CAISARGSRDGELFF